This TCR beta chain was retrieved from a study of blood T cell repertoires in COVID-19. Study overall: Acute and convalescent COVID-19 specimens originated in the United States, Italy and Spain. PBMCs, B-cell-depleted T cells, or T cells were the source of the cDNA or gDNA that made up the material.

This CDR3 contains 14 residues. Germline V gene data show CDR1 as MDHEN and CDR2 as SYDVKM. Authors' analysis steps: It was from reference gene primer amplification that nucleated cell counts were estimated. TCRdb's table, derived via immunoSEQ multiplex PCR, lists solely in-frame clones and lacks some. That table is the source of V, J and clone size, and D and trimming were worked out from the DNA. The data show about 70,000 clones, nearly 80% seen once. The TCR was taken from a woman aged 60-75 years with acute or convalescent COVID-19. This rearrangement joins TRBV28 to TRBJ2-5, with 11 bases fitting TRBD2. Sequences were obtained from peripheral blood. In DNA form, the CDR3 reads TGTGCAAGCTCCCTAGCGGGGGGCCAAGAGACCCAGTACTTC. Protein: CASSLAGGQETQYF.